This T cell receptor (beta chain) is drawn from a study of cytomegalovirus exposure and HLA in healthy donors. The study's findings and limits: The finding came from a later analysis; first-cohort TCR clusters tended to co-occur in the 120 or so validation repertoires.

Note on this clone: Its antigen is unidentified.

The data were produced by immunoSEQ multiplex PCR, yet TCRdb's version contains in-frame clones alone and is incomplete. Of under 50,000 clones in the sample, approximately 93% were seen once. CDR3 length: 13 residues. Per germline, CDR1 GTSNPN and CDR2 SVGIG (reference sequence). V lost 4 bases, J lost 1 base, and 10 bases lay in between. Input material: PBMCs. The rearrangement joins TRBV30 to TRBJ1-1; D is uncertain. The sequence was obtained from a woman aged 18 to 35 in good health and CMV-seronegative. This CDR3 reads CAWTKRRNTEAFF. The CDR3 DNA sequence: TGTGCCTGGACGAAGAGGAGGAACACTGAAGCTTTCTTT.